This T cell receptor beta chain emerged from a study of lymphopenia after photon versus proton radiotherapy. Study-wide results and caveats: After lymphocyte nadir, photon-treated repertoires showed oligoclonal expansion, especially CD8+ Temra.

Points on this clone: What it recognizes is unknown.

Data came from immunoSEQ multiplex PCR; TCRdb stores just in-frame clones and leaves some out. The profile shows 50,000 or so clones, under 95% of them singletons. The clonotype originates from a woman in her 40s with cholangiocarcinoma. This specimen consisted of peripheral blood, obtained from a patient treated with photon-based radiotherapy.

Here the CDR3 reads CASMREAARDTQYF. CDR3 nucleotides: TGTGCCAGCATGAGGGAGGCGGCACGCGATACGCAGTATTTT. V is TRBV27 and J is TRBJ2-3; D perhaps matches TRBD2 (6 bases). Germline V gene lookup returns CDR1 MNHEY and CDR2 SMNVEV (reference sequence). The CDR3 runs to 14 residues. The ends were cut back, 7 bases at V and 6 bases at J, with 17 bases in the middle.